This T cell receptor (beta chain) was sequenced for a study of CD8 T cells in ankylosing spondylitis. General study findings and limits: From matched ankylosing spondylitis synovial fluid, disease-linked clones were reportedly recovered at significantly enriched levels.

Via MiXCR, TCRdb re-called the 5' RACE reads, giving one row per CDR3 protein. The sample includes 250,000 to 350,000 distinct CDR3 sequences, around 21% of them seen just once. Details on this clonotype: The antigen is undetermined.

The sequence was collected from a female donor with ankylosing spondylitis or in good health (not recorded which). Input material: blood, either unsorted or a sorted T cell fraction (not recorded which).

DNA of the CDR3: TGTGCCAGCAGCTTGGAAATGGACACTGAAGCTTTCTTT. Translating it yields CASSLEMDTEAFF. The chain is built from TRBV5-6 and TRBJ1-1, with D uncertain. Germline V gene data show CDR1 as SGHDT and CDR2 as YYEEEE. The CDR3 consists of 13 residues. Trimming stripped 0 bases from V and 3 bases from J, with 6 bases between.